Listed here are 27 T cell receptor beta chains from one sample, sequenced in a study of blood T cell repertoires in COVID-19. The data were produced by immunoSEQ multiplex PCR, yet TCRdb's version contains in-frame clones alone and is incomplete. Of some 360,000 clones in the sample, around 90% are singletons; the top ten hold 3.9%. The source material was peripheral blood. The receptors were gathered from a woman aged 55-75 years with COVID-19, enrolled during active disease.

V and J are TRBV14 and TRBJ2-3; D remains ambiguous. V lost 5 bases, J lost 2 bases, and 8 bases lay in between. Germline-derived CDR1 and CDR2 are SGHDN and FVKESK. This CDR3 has 13 residues. The chain's CDR3 is CASSYSLTDTQYF. CDR3 sequence (DNA): TGTGCCAGCAGCTATTCTCTCACAGATACGCAGTATTTT.

This clone came up a few times. The chain combines TRBV15 with TRBJ2-1, with D possibly matching TRBD2 (5 bases). V lost 1 base and J lost 0, with 10 bases in between. Germline V gene sequence: CDR1 LNHNV, CDR2 YYDKDF (reference sequence). This CDR3 spans 16 amino acids. The DNA for the CDR3 is TGTGCCACCAGCAGAGGCGGGCTGAGCTCCTACAATGAGCAGTTCTTC. It yields the protein CATSRGGLSSYNEQFF.

The rearrangement uses TRBV18 and TRBJ2-2; TRBD1 matches at 11 bases. Germline trimming cut 3 bases from V and 6 bases from J; bases unmatched to any gene: 3. The length of the CDR3 is 15 residues. Germline CDR1 and CDR2: KGHSH and LQKENI. The CDR3 DNA is TGTGCCAGCTCACCCGGGACAGGGGGAGCCGGGGAGCTGTTTTTT. It codes for CASSPGTGGAGELFF.

The genes are TRBV5-6 and TRBJ1-4; no definite D call. Germline V gene sequence: CDR1 SGHDT, CDR2 YYEEEE. V lost 4 bases and J lost 4, with 17 bases in between. This CDR3 is built from 16 residues. The CDR3 DNA follows: TGTGCCAGCAGCCTGGGCCGGAGGGCCTATAATGAAAAACTGTTTTTT. This translates into CASSLGRRAYNEKLFF.

The J gene is TRBJ1-1, the V gene TRBV12-3 or TRBV12-4; TRBD1 matches 9 bases. The CDR3 is 13 amino acids. V lost 5 bases, J lost 5 bases, and 3 bases stayed unmatched. The CDR3 DNA sequence: TGTGCCAGCAGTACAGGGGGCGGGACTGAAGCTTTCTTT. Translation: CASSTGGGTEAFF.

This clone was found once. The CDR3 DNA reads TGTGCCAGCAGCTCGGGACCAGGGGATGGGCCCCAGCATTTT. Translation gives CASSSGPGDGPQHF. This chain links TRBV5-4 with TRBJ1-5; a weak D match, TRBD1 (6 bases). The V end was cut by 3 bases, the J end by 9 bases, with 16 bases between. Per the germline V gene, CDR1 is SGHNT and CDR2 is YYREEE (reference sequence). The CDR3 runs to 14 residues. The full variable domain, with the rest looked up from reference TRBV5-4 and TRBJ1-5, is ETGVTQSPTHLIKTRGQQVTLRCSSQSGHNTVSWYQQALGQGPQFIFQYYREEENGRGNFPPRFSGLQFPNYSSELNVNALELDDSALYLCASSSGPGDGPQHFGDGTRLSIL.

The V gene is TRBV7-3, the J gene TRBJ2-1; 7 bases fit TRBD2. The CDR3 contains 15 residues. The V segment lost 4 bases and the J segment 8 bases; nucleotides outside the gene matches: 11. Germline loops: CDR1 SGHTA, CDR2 FQGTGA. The CDR3 sequence: CASSSTSSGNYEQFF. CDR3 sequence (DNA): TGTGCCAGCAGCTCTACATCGAGCGGGAATTATGAGCAGTTCTTC.

This chain links TRBV18 with TRBJ2-7, with 11 positions matching TRBD1. The germline V gene has CDR1 KGHSH and CDR2 LQKENI. Trimming removed 3 bases from V and 6 bases from J; junction bases left unmatched: 7. CDR3 size: 15 residues. The DNA of the CDR3 is TGTGCCAGCTCACCGGGCGGGACAGGGGGAGGCGAGCAGTACTTC. As protein: CASSPGGTGGGEQYF.

The chain joins TRBV12-1 to TRBJ1-3; TRBD1, the table's D call, lacks a check against the DNA. TRBV12-1 is an annotated pseudogene. The CDR3 sequence is 18 residues long. CDR3 DNA sequence: TGTGCCAGCACCTCAGCGGACAGGGTGAGTCCCTCTGGAAACACCATATATTTT. It translates to CASTSADRVSPSGNTIYF.

CDR3 region: CASSLRDSAYEQYF. The DNA for the CDR3 is TGTGCCAGCAGCTTAAGGGACTCCGCCTACGAGCAGTACTTC. This chain joins TRBV7-8 and TRBJ2-7, with TRBD2 as a possible D gene (6 bases). The V end lost 2 bases, the J end lost 2 bases, and 10 bases lay between the germline ends. The CDR3 contains 14 residues. Looked up from germline, CDR1 is SGHVS and CDR2 is FQNEAQ.

The V call is TRBV10-3, the J call TRBJ1-5; TRBD1 aligns across 12 bases. The CDR3 loop spans 14 amino acids. Germline V gene lookup returns CDR1 ENHRY and CDR2 SYGVKD. J was trimmed by 4 bases and V by 6 bases; bases with no gene match: 1. CDR3 nucleotides: TGTGCCATCAGGGGACAGGGGGCTAATCAGCCCCAGCATTTT. It codes for CAIRGQGANQPQHF.

The chain combines TRBV9 with TRBJ2-5; TRBD2 matches at 8 bases. V gave up 3 bases and J gave up 5 bases; unmatched junction bases: 6. Germline V gives CDR1 SGDLS, CDR2 YYNGEE. This CDR3 is built from 14 residues. Written as DNA, the CDR3 is TGTGCCAGCAGCGCGGGGGGGGGCTTGGAGACCCAGTACTTC. Residues: CASSAGGGLETQYF.

V is TRBV19 and J is TRBJ1-2; D unclear. This CDR3 spans 15 amino acids. The germline V gene has CDR1 LNHDA and CDR2 SQIVND (reference sequence). The V end was cut by 6 bases, the J end by 2 bases, with 16 bases between. CDR3 in amino acids: CASSSPGRVNYGYTF. CDR3 bases: TGTGCCAGTAGCTCCCCGGGAAGGGTGAACTATGGCTACACCTTC.

In DNA form, the CDR3 reads TGTGCCAGCTCACCAAGCCTTCAGGTTGGCACTGAAGCTTTCTTT. This translates into CASSPSLQVGTEAFF. The chain combines TRBV18 with TRBJ1-1; D uncertain. Deletions cut 2 bases from V and 4 bases from J, with 14 bases between. Germline CDR1 KGHSH, CDR2 LQKENI. The CDR3 consists of 15 residues.

This chain joins TRBV13 and TRBJ1-2, with a weak D call TRBD1 (6 bases). Germline values: CDR1 PRHDT, CDR2 FYEKMQ (reference sequence). This CDR3 is 14 amino acids long. V was trimmed by 1 base and J by 5 bases, leaving 11 bases between them. Here the CDR3 DNA reads TGTGCCAGCAGCTTAGCCGGGACAAAGTATGGCTACACCTTC. Amino acids: CASSLAGTKYGYTF.

V and J are TRBV5-1 and TRBJ2-3; 9 nucleotides align to TRBD2. V was pared by 2 bases and J by 5 bases, with 6 bases of the junction left unmatched. CDR3 length: 15 amino acids. In germline, CDR1 is SGHRS, CDR2 YFSETQ. CDR3 amino acids: CASSFGGGGEDTQYF. The CDR3 nucleotides read TGCGCCAGCAGCTTCGGCGGCGGGGGGGAAGATACGCAGTATTTT.

V is TRBV18 and J is TRBJ2-2; possible D gene TRBD2, 6 bases. The CDR3 length is 15 residues. Germline V gives CDR1 KGHSH, CDR2 LQKENI. Trimming removed 0 bases at V and 6 bases at J, with 11 bases between. The DNA of the CDR3 is TGTGCCAGCTCACCACCGGTCGGAGGGCCCGGGGAGCTGTTTTTT. Translated, it gives CASSPPVGGPGELFF.

The V gene is TRBV3-1 (or the pseudogene TRBV3-2), the J gene TRBJ2-1, with D maybe TRBD2 (5 bases). V was trimmed by 3 bases and J by 6 bases, leaving 15 bases between them. This CDR3 is built from 15 residues. Germline V gene lookup returns CDR1 LGHDT and CDR2 YNNKEL (reference sequence). CDR3 protein: CASSQVPGKLNEQFF. Here the CDR3 DNA reads TGTGCCAGCAGCCAGGTGCCGGGGAAGCTCAATGAGCAGTTCTTC.

The V gene is TRBV6-2 or TRBV6-3, the J gene TRBJ2-3; weak D call: TRBD1 (5 bases). This CDR3 spans 13 amino acids. Trimming took 5 bases from V and 6 from J, leaving 12 bases between them. CDR1 is MNHEY, CDR2 SVGEGT, per germline. The chain's CDR3 is CASSKAGRDTQYF. CDR3 sequence (DNA): TGTGCCAGCAGTAAGGCAGGGCGGGATACGCAGTATTTT.

The genes are TRBV7-8 and TRBJ2-2, with D perhaps TRBD2 (6 bases). Trimming shortened V by 5 bases and J by 7 bases, and 20 bases separated the two germline ends. The CDR3 runs to 16 residues. Germline-derived CDR1 and CDR2 are SGHVS and FQNEAQ. CDR3 bases: TGTGCCAGCAGCCCCCGGGGTGCGCCGCGGGACGGGGAGCTGTTTTTT. This codes for CASSPRGAPRDGELFF. Full variable domain (remainder filled in from reference TRBV7-8 and TRBJ2-2): GAGVSQSPRYKVAKRGQDVALRCDPISGHVSLFWYQQALGQGPEFLTYFQNEAQLDKSGLPSDRFFAERPEGSVSTLKIQRTQQEDSAVYLCASSPRGAPRDGELFFGEGSRLTVL.

This chain connects TRBV4-1 to TRBJ2-2, with D possibly TRBD2 on 6 matching bases. V was pared by 3 bases and J by 4 bases, with 21 bases between. Germline CDR1 reads MGHRA; CDR2 reads YSYEKL. The CDR3 length is 18 residues. CDR3 nucleotides: TGCGCCAGCAGCCATCCGGCCCCTGGCGGGGTTAGCACCGGGGAGCTGTTTTTT. It specifies CASSHPAPGGVSTGELFF.

The chain is built from TRBV7-3 and TRBJ2-1; TRBD2 matches at 8 bases. From germline, CDR1 is SGHTA and CDR2 FQGTGA. CDR3 length: 15 amino acids. V gave up 2 bases and J gave up 6 bases; unmatched junction bases: 6. CDR3 region: CASSLGHSGVNEQFF. The DNA for the CDR3 is TGTGCCAGCAGCTTAGGGCATAGCGGGGTCAATGAGCAGTTCTTC.

The rearrangement links TRBV19 to TRBJ1-5, with a possible D match to TRBD1 (6 bases). The CDR3 covers 15 residues. Between the trimmed V and J ends, which lost 5 bases and 0 bases, there was a span of 11 bases. Looked up from germline, CDR1 is LNHDA and CDR2 is SQIVND (reference sequence). The CDR3 region has the DNA TGTGCCAGTAGTTACAGGGATTATAGCAATCAGCCCCAGCATTTT. Protein product: CASSYRDYSNQPQHF.

The chain has TRBV29-1 and TRBJ1-4; 11 bases agree with TRBD1. Trimming at V came to 4 bases and at J to 2 bases, leaving 6 bases not matched to a gene. The CDR3 length is 16 residues. The germline V gene has CDR1 SQVTM and CDR2 ANQGSEA. The CDR3 DNA reads as TGCAGCGTTGGAAGGACAGGGGGCTGGACTAATGAAAAACTGTTTTTT. Translation: CSVGRTGGWTNEKLFF.

The gene calls are TRBV9 and TRBJ1-4; D uncertain. Trimming took 6 bases from V and 3 from J, leaving 12 bases between them. Germline V gives CDR1 SGDLS, CDR2 YYNGEE. This CDR3 has 14 residues. CDR3 region: CASTFGYSNEKLFF. The CDR3 DNA is TGTGCCAGCACGTTTGGTTACTCTAATGAAAAACTGTTTTTT.

The chain links TRBV19 to TRBJ1-2; D is undetermined. Germline assignment: CDR1 LNHDA and CDR2 SQIVND (reference sequence). Trimming pared 4 bases from V and 6 bases from J, leaving 15 bases between. The CDR3 is 14 amino acids. The CDR3 nucleotides are TGTGCCAGTAGTAAACGGGGATTTACCGATGGCTACACCTTC. Translating it yields CASSKRGFTDGYTF.

This chain joins TRBV28 and TRBJ1-5, with no clear D. The CDR3 has 15 residues. Looked up from germline, CDR1 is MDHEN and CDR2 is SYDVKM. V dropped 2 bases and J dropped 2 bases, with 10 bases sitting between them. CDR3 coding DNA: TGTGCCAGCAGTTTAAGAGGTAGGCGCAATCAGCCCCAGCATTTT. Amino acids: CASSLRGRRNQPQHF.